Given below is one T cell receptor beta chain in context. The sample originates from a study of blood T cell repertoires in COVID-19. Study information: T cells, B-cell-depleted T cells, or PBMCs provided the cDNA or gDNA that served as material.

The CDR3 covers 16 residues. The germline gives CDR1 WNHNN, CDR2 SYGVQD (reference sequence). Trimming removed 2 bases from V and 3 bases from J, with 16 bases in between. Assay used: immunoSEQ multiplex PCR; TCRdb lists only in-frame clones, some missing. Of about 140,000 clones listed, 84% are singletons. Sequencing input: peripheral blood. This receptor was taken from a young man with COVID-19, enrolled during active disease. The rearrangement uses TRBV10-1 and TRBJ2-5, with a weak D call TRBD2 (6 bases). CDR3 sequence (DNA): TGCGCCAGCAGTGAGGGTTTCGGGGGATCGGAAGAGACCCAGTACTTC. Residues: CASSEGFGGSEETQYF.